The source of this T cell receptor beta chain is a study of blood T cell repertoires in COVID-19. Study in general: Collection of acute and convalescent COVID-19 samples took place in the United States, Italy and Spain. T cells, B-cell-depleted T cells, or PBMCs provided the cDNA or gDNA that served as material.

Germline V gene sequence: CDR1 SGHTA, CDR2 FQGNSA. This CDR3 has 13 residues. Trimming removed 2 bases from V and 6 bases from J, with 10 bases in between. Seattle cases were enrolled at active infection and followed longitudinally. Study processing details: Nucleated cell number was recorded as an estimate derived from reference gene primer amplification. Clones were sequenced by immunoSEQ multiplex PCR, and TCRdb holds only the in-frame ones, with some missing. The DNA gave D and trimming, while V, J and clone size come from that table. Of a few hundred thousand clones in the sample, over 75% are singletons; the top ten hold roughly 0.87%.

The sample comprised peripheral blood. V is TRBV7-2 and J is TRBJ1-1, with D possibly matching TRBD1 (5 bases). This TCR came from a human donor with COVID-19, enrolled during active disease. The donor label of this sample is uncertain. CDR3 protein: CASSLFSRAEAFF. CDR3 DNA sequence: TGTGCCAGCAGCTTATTTTCCAGGGCTGAAGCTTTCTTT.